This T cell receptor (beta chain) appears in the sequencing data of a study of blood T cells in healthy people across ages. For the study at large: Per two T cells, template switching captured roughly one barcoded beta molecule.

Trimming removed 4 bases from V and 8 bases from J, with 21 bases in between. The length of the CDR3 is 16 residues. Germline lookup yields CDR1 LGHDT and CDR2 YNNKEL (reference sequence). Alongside a J-beta primer mix, a sample-barcoded 5' primer served in a second PCR lasting roughly 7 to 11 cycles. There were at least 3 million CDR3-containing paired-end reads obtained from each sample. TCRdb called the 5' RACE reads again in MiXCR, with one record for every CDR3 protein. The data show 540,000 or so distinct CDR3 sequences, 24% seen once. Overall study results and limits: Unsorted PBMCs prevented conclusive naive versus antigen-experienced comparison.

About this clonotype: No antigen is known for it.

The sample was also linked to a second study, of T cells of mothers and their children. That paper adds: About six children, together with their three healthy Caucasian mothers, made up the donors.

The sequencing input was blood. The chain has TRBV3-1 and TRBJ2-1; D possibly matches TRBD1 or TRBD2 (5 bases each). The source of this sequence is a boy younger than 18 in good health. The CDR3 is CASSPKVASFRDEQFF. The CDR3 region has the DNA TGTGCCAGCAGCCCGAAGGTAGCGAGCTTCAGGGATGAGCAGTTCTTC.